A selection of T cell receptor beta chains follows, all from one sample in a study of cytomegalovirus exposure and HLA in healthy donors. Profiled with immunoSEQ multiplex PCR; TCRdb holds only in-frame clones, not every one. The sample lists 99,000 or so clones, around 63% occurring once. Sequences were obtained from PBMCs. These receptors came from a man aged 25-45 years in good health and CMV-seronegative. CDR3s include the opening cysteine and the closing phenylalanine or tryptophan. D genes are given only for firm matches. Part of the rows lack a size; the others show once, few, many or a class for expanded clones.

j_call cdr3_length d_call clone_size v_call cdr3_nt cdr3_aa
TRBJ2-5 14 TRBD1 . TRBV5-1 TGCGCCAGCAGCTTACAGGGGGCGGGGGAGACCCAGTACTTC CASSLQGAGETQYF
TRBJ1-2 12 . . TRBV10-3 TGTGCCATCAGAGGGGAAAACTATGGCTACACCTTC CAIRGENYGYTF
TRBJ1-1 15 TRBD1 . TRBV7-9 TGTGCCAGCAGCGCACGGACAGGGGCGAACACTGAAGCTTTCTTT CASSARTGANTEAFF
TRBJ2-5 17 . . TRBV11-2 TGTGCCAGCAGCTTAGTCGTCTCTGGGGGGGGGCTGGAGACCCAGTACTTC CASSLVVSGGGLETQYF
TRBJ2-7 15 TRBD2 few TRBV27 TGTGCCAGCAGTTTAATAGCGGGAGGGAACTACGAGCAGTACTTC CASSLIAGGNYEQYF
TRBJ1-2 14 TRBD1 few TRBV7-2 TGTGCCAGCAGCTTAGCCCGTACAGGGGAGGGCTACACCTTC CASSLARTGEGYTF
TRBJ2-5 14 TRBD2 . TRBV5-4 TGTGCCAGCAGCTTTAGCGGGAGCACAGAGACCCAGTACTTC CASSFSGSTETQYF
TRBJ2-2 12 . . TRBV19 TGTGCCAGTACCTTTTACACCGGGGAGCTGTTTTTT CASTFYTGELFF
TRBJ2-4 15 TRBD2 once TRBV29-1 TGCAGCGTTGTACAGATAGCGGGAGCCAAAAACATTCAGTACTTC CSVVQIAGAKNIQYF
TRBJ2-7 14 . few TRBV10-3 TGTGCCATCAGTGATGGCAAACGCTCCTACGAGCAGTACTTC CAISDGKRSYEQYF
TRBJ2-5 12 . . TRBV6-5 TGTGCCAGCCATGGGGGGAAAGAGACCCAGTACTTC CASHGGKETQYF
TRBJ2-2 13 TRBD2 once TRBV29-1 TGCAGCGTGGGACTAGTCAGCACCGGGGAGCTGTTTTTT CSVGLVSTGELFF
TRBJ2-1 16 TRBD2 . TRBV6-5 TGTGCCAGCAGTTACTCGGGGCTAGCGGGAGCTTTTGAGCAGTTCTTC CASSYSGLAGAFEQFF
TRBJ1-2 15 TRBD1 . TRBV6-6 TGTGCCAGCAGCCAAACTTCGACAGGGGGCAATGGCTACACCTTC CASSQTSTGGNGYTF
TRBJ2-3 15 . . TRBV11-3 TGTGCCAGCAGCTTAGTAGCGCGAAGCACAGATACGCAGTATTTT CASSLVARSTDTQYF
TRBJ2-1 14 TRBD2 . TRBV18 TGTGCCAGCTCACCTCGACTAGCGAGCAATGAGCAGTTCTTC CASSPRLASNEQFF
TRBJ2-1 14 . . TRBV4-1 TGCGCCAGCAGCCAAGACAGATCGAACAATGAGCAGTTCTTC CASSQDRSNNEQFF
TRBJ2-7 14 . . TRBV7-9 TGTGCCAGCAGCGCTCAGGGGGGACCGATCGAGCAGTACTTC CASSAQGGPIEQYF
TRBJ2-1 15 TRBD2 . TRBV19 TGTGCCAGTAAGGGACTAGCGGGAGGGGACAATGAGCAGTTCTTC CASKGLAGGDNEQFF
TRBJ2-1 16 TRBD2 . TRBV7-9 TGTGCCAGCAGCTTTTGGCGGGAGTCGAGAAACAATGAGCAGTTCTTC CASSFWRESRNNEQFF
TRBJ2-1 14 TRBD1 . TRBV5-1 TGCGCCAGCAGCTTGACCAGGGGGAACGATGAGCAGTTCTTC CASSLTRGNDEQFF
TRBJ2-7 13 TRBD1 . TRBV6-1 TGTGCCAGCCGGACAGGGGTCTCCTACGAGCAGTACTTC CASRTGVSYEQYF
TRBJ1-1 15 TRBD1 . TRBV6-1 TGTGCCAGCAGTTCGAACAGGGGTAGGAGCACTGAAGCTTTCTTT CASSSNRGRSTEAFF
TRBJ2-3 12 . . TRBV25-1 TGTGCCAGCAACTCCCACTCGGGTACGCAGTATTTT CASNSHSGTQYF
TRBJ2-1 15 . . TRBV9 TGTGCCAGCAGCGAAGAAGGGGGGGGATACAATGAGCAGTTCTTC CASSEEGGGYNEQFF
TRBJ2-2 13 TRBD1 . TRBV29-1 TGCAGCGGCGGGACAGGCCTGACCGGGGAGCTGTTTTTT CSGGTGLTGELFF
TRBJ1-2 17 TRBD1 . TRBV7-2 TGTGCCAGCAGCTTATATTGGGACAGTAAAATGAGCCATGGCTACACCTTC CASSLYWDSKMSHGYTF
TRBJ2-7 13 TRBD1 . TRBV29-1 TGCAGCGTGGGTCGACAGGGGGCCGGCGAGCAGTACTTC CSVGRQGAGEQYF
TRBJ2-4 15 . . TRBV2 TGTGCCAGCAGTGAAGTCAGGGTCGCCAAAAACATTCAGTACTTC CASSEVRVAKNIQYF
TRBJ1-6 14 TRBD1 . TRBV30 TGTGCCTTCCAGGGGGCTCCCACATATTCACCCCTCCACTTT CAFQGAPTYSPLHF
TRBJ2-4 15 . . TRBV27 TGTGCCAGCAGTTCATGGGGCTTGGGGAAAAACATTCAGTACTTC CASSSWGLGKNIQYF